The present TCR beta chain was sequenced within a study of blood T cell repertoires in COVID-19. Study-wide background: PBMCs, B-cell-depleted T cells, or T cells were the source of the cDNA or gDNA that made up the material.

The V gene's germline CDR1 is SGHDT and CDR2 YYEEEE. V gave up 1 base and J gave up 3 bases, with 14 bases separating them. The CDR3 is made up of 15 amino acids. In assigning cohorts, the study relied on participant-reported clinical history. The data were produced by immunoSEQ multiplex PCR, yet TCRdb's version contains in-frame clones alone and is incomplete. The table includes around 340,000 clones, almost 90% detected once. Sample: PBMCs or T cells enriched from blood (not recorded which). The V gene is TRBV5-6, the J gene TRBJ2-7; no reliable D call. This TCR derives from a woman in her 30s who had been exposed to COVID-19. The chain's CDR3 is CASSLSHLPVYEQYF. The CDR3 nucleotides read TGTGCCAGCAGCTTGTCACACCTCCCCGTCTACGAGCAGTACTTC.